The clone carrying this T cell receptor (beta chain) was counted between two and nine times. Its specificity is unknown. TCRdb fed the RACE reads into MiXCR, producing one record per CDR3 protein. The sample contains more than 300,000 distinct CDR3 sequences, approximately 5.1% of which appear only once. The sample is drawn from a study of human T cells and chemical hapten exposure. Study observations and caveats: TCRs above 1 in 1000 frequency stayed constant with DPC sensitization. Patch test score tracked positively with PT1 expanded TCR counts.

Germline V gives CDR1 DFQATT, CDR2 SNEGSKA (reference sequence). V shed 0 bases and J shed 6 bases, with 16 bases lying between them. This CDR3 comprises 15 residues. Time point specified: pre-sensitization, week 0. Treatment of the sample: therapeutic diphenylcyclopropenone sensitization with weekly scalp DPC. V usage is TRBV20-1 and J usage is TRBJ2-3, with D possibly TRBD2 on 6 matching bases. The TCR sequence derives from a woman aged 45-59 years with alopecia areata. Some clones in this sample may be carry-over from other donors' samples. Sequenced here: whole blood, sampled in connection with sensitization to the hapten diphenylcyclopropenone (DPC). CDR3 protein: CSARDISGLADTQYF. In DNA form, the CDR3 reads TGCAGTGCTAGAGATATAAGCGGGCTGGCCGATACGCAGTATTTT.